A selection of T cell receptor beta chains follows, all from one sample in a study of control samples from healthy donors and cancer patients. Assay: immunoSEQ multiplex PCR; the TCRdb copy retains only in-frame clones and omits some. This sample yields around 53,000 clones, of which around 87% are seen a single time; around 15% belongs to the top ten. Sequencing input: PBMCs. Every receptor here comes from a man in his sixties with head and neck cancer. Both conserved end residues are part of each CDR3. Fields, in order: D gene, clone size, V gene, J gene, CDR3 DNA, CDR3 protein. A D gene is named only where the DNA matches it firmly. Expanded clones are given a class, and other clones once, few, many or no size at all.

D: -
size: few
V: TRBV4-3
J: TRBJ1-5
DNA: TGCGCCAGCAGCCAAGGGGGGAATCAGCCCCAGCATTTT
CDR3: CASSQGGNQPQHF

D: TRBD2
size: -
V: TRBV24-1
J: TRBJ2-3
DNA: TGTGCCACCAGTCATAGACTAGCCGAGCCTTTCGATACGCAGTATTTT
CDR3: CATSHRLAEPFDTQYF

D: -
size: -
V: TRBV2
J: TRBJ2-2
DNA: TGTGCCAGCAGTGAACAGGGCCTCCTGAACACCGGGGAGCTGTTTTTT
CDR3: CASSEQGLLNTGELFF

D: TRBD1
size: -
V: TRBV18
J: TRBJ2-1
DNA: TGTGCCAGCTCACCATGGTCAGGGGGTCATTACAATGAGCAGTTCTTC
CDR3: CASSPWSGGHYNEQFF

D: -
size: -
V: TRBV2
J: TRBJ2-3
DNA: TGTGCCAGCAGCAGATCGGGAGTCTATACGCAGTATTTT
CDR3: CASSRSGVYTQYF

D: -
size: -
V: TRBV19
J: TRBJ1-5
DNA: TGTGCCAGTAGTATCGGTTCCCGGGTGGGCCGGCAGCCCCAGCATTTT
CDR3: CASSIGSRVGRQPQHF

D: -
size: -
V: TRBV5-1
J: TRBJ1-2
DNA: TGCGCCAGCAGCTTGGCGTCAGACATTAACTATGGCTACACCTTC
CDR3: CASSLASDINYGYTF

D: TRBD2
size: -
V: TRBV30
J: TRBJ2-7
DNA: TGTGCCTGGAGTCGGGGGCGGGAGGGCCCCTACGAGCAGTACTTC
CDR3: CAWSRGREGPYEQYF

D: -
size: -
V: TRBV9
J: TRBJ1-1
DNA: TGTGCCAGCAGCGTAAATAGTTGGGAGACTGAAGCTTTCTTT
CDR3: CASSVNSWETEAFF

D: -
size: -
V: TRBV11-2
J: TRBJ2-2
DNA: TGTGCCAGCAGCTACCGGGACGGAAACACCGGGGAGCTGTTTTTT
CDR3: CASSYRDGNTGELFF

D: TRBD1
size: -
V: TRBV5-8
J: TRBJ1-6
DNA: TGTGCCAGCAGCATCGACAGGGGCTATAATTCACCCCTCCACTTT
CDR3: CASSIDRGYNSPLHF

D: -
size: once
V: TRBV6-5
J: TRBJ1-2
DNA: TGTGCCAGCAGTTACTCCGTTGGGGGGGCTAACTATGGCTACACCTTC
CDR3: CASSYSVGGANYGYTF

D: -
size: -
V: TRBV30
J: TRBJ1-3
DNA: TGTGCCTGGGCACGTCTCAGGGGCTCTGGAAACACCATATATTTT
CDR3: CAWARLRGSGNTIYF

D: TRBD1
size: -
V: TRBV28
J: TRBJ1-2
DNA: TGTGCCAGCAGGGACAGGGTCTATGGCTACACCTTC
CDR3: CASRDRVYGYTF

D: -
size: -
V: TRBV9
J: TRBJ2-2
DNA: TGTGCCAGCAGCGGGGGGTTTAGTGGACACATCGATGGGAAATACACCGGGGAGCTGTTTTTT
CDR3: CASSGGFSGHIDGKYTGELFF

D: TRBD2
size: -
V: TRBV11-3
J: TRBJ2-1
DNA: TGTGCCAGCAGCAGAAGCGGGGGGGCCGTTGATGAGCAGTTCTTC
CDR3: CASSRSGGAVDEQFF

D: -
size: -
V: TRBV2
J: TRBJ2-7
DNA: TGTGCCAGCAGTGAAGCAGTGGCCTACGAGCAGTACTTC
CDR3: CASSEAVAYEQYF

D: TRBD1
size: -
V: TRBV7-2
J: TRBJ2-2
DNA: TGTGCCAGCAGCATGACAGGGACCGGGGAGCTGTTTTTT
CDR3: CASSMTGTGELFF

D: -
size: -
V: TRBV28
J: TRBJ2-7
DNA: TGTGCCAGCAGCGCGGACCCCGGGCCCTACGAGCAGTACTTC
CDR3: CASSADPGPYEQYF

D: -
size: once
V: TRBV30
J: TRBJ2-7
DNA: TGTGCCTGGAGTGTCTCCTTTACCAACCAGGACGAGCAGTACTTC
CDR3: CAWSVSFTNQDEQYF

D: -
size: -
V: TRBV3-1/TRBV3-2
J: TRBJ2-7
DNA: TGTGCCAGCAGCCAGGGGTTCGACTTCCCCTACGAGCAGTACTTC
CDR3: CASSQGFDFPYEQYF

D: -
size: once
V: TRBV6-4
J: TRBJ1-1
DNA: TGTGCCAGCAGCAAAGACCGGACGGCGTCTGAAGCTTTCTTT
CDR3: CASSKDRTASEAFF

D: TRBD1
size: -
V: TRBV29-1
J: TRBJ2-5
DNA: TGCAGCGTGGCGACAGGGGGCGGAAAAGAGACCCAGTACTTC
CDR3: CSVATGGGKETQYF

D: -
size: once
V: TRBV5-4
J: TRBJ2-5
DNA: TGTGCCAGCAGCACGGGACTGCTAGTCCAAGAGACCCAGTACTTC
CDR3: CASSTGLLVQETQYF

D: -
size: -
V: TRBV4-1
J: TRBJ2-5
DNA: TGCGCCAGCAGCCACTCCCTCCCAGTGTCAGAGACCCAGTACTTC
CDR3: CASSHSLPVSETQYF

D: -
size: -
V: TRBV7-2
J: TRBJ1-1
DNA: TGTGCCAGCAGTTCCCAGGGAGGTAACACTGAAGCTTTCTTT
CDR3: CASSSQGGNTEAFF

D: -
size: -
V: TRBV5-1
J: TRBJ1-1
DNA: TGCGCCAGCACCCTGAACGGTGAAGCTTTCTTT
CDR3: CASTLNGEAFF

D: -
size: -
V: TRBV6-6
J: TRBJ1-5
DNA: TGTGCCAGCAGCTCCCAGGGAATAGCAAGCAATCAGCCCCAGCATTTT
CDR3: CASSSQGIASNQPQHF

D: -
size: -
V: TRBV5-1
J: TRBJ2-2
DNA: TGCGCCAGCAGCTTGGATCCCGGGGCGGGCACCGGGGAGCTGTTTTTT
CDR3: CASSLDPGAGTGELFF

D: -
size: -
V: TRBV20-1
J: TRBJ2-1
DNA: TGCAGTGCTAGTGTGATTCGTGGAGGGAGGAGATCCTACAATGAGCAGTTCTTC
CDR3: CSASVIRGGRRSYNEQFF

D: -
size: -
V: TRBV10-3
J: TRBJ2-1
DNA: TGTGCCATCAGTGAGCAGAAGGGGGTTAATGAGCAGTTCTTC
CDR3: CAISEQKGVNEQFF

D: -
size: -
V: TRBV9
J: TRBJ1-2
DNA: TGTGCCAGCAGTGGGGACACCTATGGCTACACCTTC
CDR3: CASSGDTYGYTF

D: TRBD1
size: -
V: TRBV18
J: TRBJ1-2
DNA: TGTGCCAGCTCATCCCAGAACAGGGGGCGAAGCTATGGCTACACCTTC
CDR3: CASSSQNRGRSYGYTF

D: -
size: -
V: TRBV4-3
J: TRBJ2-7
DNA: TGCGCCAGCAGCCAAGACTGGGGATACACGTACGAGCAGTACTTC
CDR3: CASSQDWGYTYEQYF

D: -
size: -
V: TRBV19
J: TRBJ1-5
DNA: TGTGCCAGTAGTCTTGCAACGAGCAATCAGCCCCAGCATTTT
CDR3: CASSLATSNQPQHF

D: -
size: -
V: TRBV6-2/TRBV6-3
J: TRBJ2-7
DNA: TGTGCCAGCAGCCTAAGTGGGGGTCCGGGCACTCCCTACGAGCAGTACTTC
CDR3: CASSLSGGPGTPYEQYF

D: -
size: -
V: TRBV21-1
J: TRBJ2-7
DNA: TGTGCCAGCAGCAAACTTCCCTATGTCCCTTCCTACGAGCAGTACTTC
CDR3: CASSKLPYVPSYEQYF

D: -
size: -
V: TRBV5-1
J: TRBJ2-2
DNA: TGCGCCAGCAGCTTAGTTACAGGGATTCGCACCGGGGAGCTGTTTTTT
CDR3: CASSLVTGIRTGELFF

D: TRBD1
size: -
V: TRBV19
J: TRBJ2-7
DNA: TGTGCCAGTAGCCACTTCCCCGGGACAGAAACCTACGAGCAGTACTTC
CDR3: CASSHFPGTETYEQYF

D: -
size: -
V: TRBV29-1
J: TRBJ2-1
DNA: TGCAGCGTACAGGCCACTCAAGACAATGAGCAGTTCTTC
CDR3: CSVQATQDNEQFF

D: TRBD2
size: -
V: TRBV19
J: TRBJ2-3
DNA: TGTGCCAGTAGGTCTAGCGGGACGCAGTATTTT
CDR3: CASRSSGTQYF

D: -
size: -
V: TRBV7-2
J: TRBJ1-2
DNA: TGTGCCAGCAGCTTGGTGACAGCGACTAACTATGGCTACACCTTC
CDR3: CASSLVTATNYGYTF

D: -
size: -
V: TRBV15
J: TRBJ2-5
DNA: TGTGCCACCAGCAGCTTAGGGGGGGGAGAGACCCAGTACTTC
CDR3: CATSSLGGGETQYF

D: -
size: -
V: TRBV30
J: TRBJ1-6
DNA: TGTGCCTGGAGTGTAGGAAGCTCCTATAATTCACCCCTCCACTTT
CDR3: CAWSVGSSYNSPLHF

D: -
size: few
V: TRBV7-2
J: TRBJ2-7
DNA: TGTGCCAGCAGACGAGACAGGACTAGCTCCTACGAGCAGTACTTC
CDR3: CASRRDRTSSYEQYF

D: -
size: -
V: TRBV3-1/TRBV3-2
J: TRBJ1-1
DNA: TGTGCCAGCAGCCAAGCACATTACACTGAAGCTTTCTTT
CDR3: CASSQAHYTEAFF

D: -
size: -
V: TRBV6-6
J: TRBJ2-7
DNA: TGTGCCAGCAGCCGTCCGGGGACGGGGAAATACGAGCAGTACTTC
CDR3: CASSRPGTGKYEQYF

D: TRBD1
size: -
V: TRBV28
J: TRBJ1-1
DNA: TGTGCCAGCACCGCGGGACAGTGGACTGAAGCTTTCTTT
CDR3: CASTAGQWTEAFF

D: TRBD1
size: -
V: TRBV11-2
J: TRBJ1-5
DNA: TGTGCCAGCAGCCCCTCCGGGACAGGGGTTCAGCCCCAGCATTTT
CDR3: CASSPSGTGVQPQHF

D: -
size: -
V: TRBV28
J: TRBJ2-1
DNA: TGTGCCAGCGTCTCTTATGTGGGGGGGCCCTACAATGAGCAGTTCTTC
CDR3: CASVSYVGGPYNEQFF

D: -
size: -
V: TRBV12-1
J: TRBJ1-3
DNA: TGTGCCAGCAGCTTTGCTACGGCGCTCGGAAACACCATATATTTT
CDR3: CASSFATALGNTIYF

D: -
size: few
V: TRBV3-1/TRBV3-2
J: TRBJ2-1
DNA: TGTGCCAGCAGCCGCGGTAATGAGCAGTTCTTC
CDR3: CASSRGNEQFF

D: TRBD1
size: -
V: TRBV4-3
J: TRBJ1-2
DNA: TGCGCCAGCAGCCAGAGACAGGGGCTTCGGGGCTACACCTTC
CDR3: CASSQRQGLRGYTF

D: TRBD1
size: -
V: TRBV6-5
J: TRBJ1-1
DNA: TGTGCCAGCAGCCCCGGACAGGGCGAGAACACTGAAGCTTTCTTT
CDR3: CASSPGQGENTEAFF

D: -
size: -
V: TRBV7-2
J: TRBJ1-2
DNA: TGTGCCAGCAGCTTAGGTGAGGGCCATGGCTACACCTTC
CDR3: CASSLGEGHGYTF

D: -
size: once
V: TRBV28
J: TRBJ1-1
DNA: TGTGCCAGCGGGGCCTGGGGGGCCAAGAACACTGAAGCTTTCTTT
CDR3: CASGAWGAKNTEAFF

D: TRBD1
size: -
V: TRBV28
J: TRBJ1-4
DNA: TGTGCCAGCAGTTACGCCGGGACAGGGAGGGAAAAACTGTTTTTT
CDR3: CASSYAGTGREKLFF

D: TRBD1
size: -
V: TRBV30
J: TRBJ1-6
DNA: TGTGCCTGGAGTAAGGGACAGGGGGTTCAGTCACCCCTCCACTTT
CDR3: CAWSKGQGVQSPLHF

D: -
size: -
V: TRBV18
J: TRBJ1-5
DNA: TGTGCCAGCTCACCTCAAACCCAACCCGGGGGACAGCCCCAGCATTTT
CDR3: CASSPQTQPGGQPQHF